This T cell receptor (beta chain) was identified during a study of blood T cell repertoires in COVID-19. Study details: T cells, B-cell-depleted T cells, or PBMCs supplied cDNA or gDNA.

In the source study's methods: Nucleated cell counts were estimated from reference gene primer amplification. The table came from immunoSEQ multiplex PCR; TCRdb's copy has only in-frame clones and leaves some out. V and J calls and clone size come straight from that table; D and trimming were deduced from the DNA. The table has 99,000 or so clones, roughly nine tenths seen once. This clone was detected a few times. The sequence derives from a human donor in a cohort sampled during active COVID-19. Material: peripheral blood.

The CDR3 loop reads CASRPNSGRGSYNEQFF. The CDR3 DNA reads TGTGCCAGCAGACCCAATAGCGGGAGAGGCTCCTACAATGAGCAGTTCTTC. The genes are TRBV3-1 (or the pseudogene TRBV3-2) and TRBJ2-1, with 9 bases matching TRBD2. V shed 6 bases, J shed 0 bases, and the junction held 9 bases outside the gene matches. Germline V CDR1 and CDR2: LGHDT, YNNKEL (reference sequence). This CDR3 region has 17 residues.